These T cell receptor beta chains were read from a single sample in a study of blood T cell repertoires in COVID-19. Generated by immunoSEQ multiplex PCR, the TCRdb table keeps only in-frame clones and is missing some. The top ten clones hold roughly 0.43% of a sample with nearly 90,000 clones, more than 70% of them seen once. Input material: peripheral blood. All receptors derive from a man in his fifties or sixties with acute or convalescent COVID-19. Each CDR3 is given with its conserved first and last residue. The D gene is left open where the match is weak. Clone size is not always given. Where it is, it says once, few, many or a class for expanded clones.

v_gene,j_gene,d_gene,abundance,CDR3nt,CDR3aa
TRBV7-2,TRBJ2-2,TRBD2,-,TGTGCCAGCAGCTTTGTTCTAGCGGCCGGGGAGCTGTTTTTT,CASSFVLAAGELFF
TRBV4-1,TRBJ1-2,-,once,TGCGCCAGCAGCCAACCCATCGCGGCGGATGGCTACACCTTC,CASSQPIAADGYTF
TRBV6-6,TRBJ1-1,-,few,TGTGCCAGCAGTTACGGGGGGACTGAAGCTTTCTTT,CASSYGGTEAFF
TRBV10-3,TRBJ2-5,-,-,TGTGCCATCAGTGAGTCGGGGGGAGAGGGGGAGACCCAGTACTTC,CAISESGGEGETQYF
TRBV6-5,TRBJ1-1,-,-,TGTGCCAGCGAAAGGGCGGGTACTGAAGCTTTCTTT,CASERAGTEAFF
TRBV3-1/TRBV3-2,TRBJ2-7,-,-,TGTGCCAGCAGCGGAGGAGCCTACGAGCAGTACTTC,CASSGGAYEQYF
TRBV27,TRBJ1-1,TRBD1,-,TGTGCCAGCAGTCCACAGGGGGCGCTGGGGACTGAAGCTTTCTTT,CASSPQGALGTEAFF
TRBV5-6,TRBJ2-4,TRBD2,-,TGTGCCAGCAGCTTGGAGGGAGCGGGAGTTCCTCAAAACATTCAGTACTTC,CASSLEGAGVPQNIQYF
TRBV7-2,TRBJ1-1,TRBD1,once,TGTGCCAGCAGCTTAGTAGGAGCCGGGACAGTGAACACTGAAGCTTTCTTT,CASSLVGAGTVNTEAFF
TRBV10-3,TRBJ2-1,TRBD2,-,TGTGCCATCAGTGAGTCCCGGGCTAGCGGGGACTACAATGAGCAGTTCTTC,CAISESRASGDYNEQFF
TRBV9,TRBJ2-5,-,once,TGTGCCAGCAGCGTAGGCAGGGGTTATGAGACCCAGTACTTC,CASSVGRGYETQYF
TRBV18,TRBJ2-5,TRBD1,-,TGTGCCAGCTCACTACAGGGGCGGGAGACCCAGTACTTC,CASSLQGRETQYF